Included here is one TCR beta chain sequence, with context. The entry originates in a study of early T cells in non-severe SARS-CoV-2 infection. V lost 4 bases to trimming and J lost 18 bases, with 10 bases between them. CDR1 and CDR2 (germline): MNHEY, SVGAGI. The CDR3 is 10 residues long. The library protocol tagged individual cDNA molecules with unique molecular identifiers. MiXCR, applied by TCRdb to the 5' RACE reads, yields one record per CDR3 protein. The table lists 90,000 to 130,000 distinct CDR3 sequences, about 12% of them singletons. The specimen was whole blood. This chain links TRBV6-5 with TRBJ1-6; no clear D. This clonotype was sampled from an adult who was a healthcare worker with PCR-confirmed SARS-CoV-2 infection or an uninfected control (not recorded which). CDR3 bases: TGTGCCAGCAGTTCTCCGGACGGCCACTTT. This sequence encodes CASSSPDGHF.